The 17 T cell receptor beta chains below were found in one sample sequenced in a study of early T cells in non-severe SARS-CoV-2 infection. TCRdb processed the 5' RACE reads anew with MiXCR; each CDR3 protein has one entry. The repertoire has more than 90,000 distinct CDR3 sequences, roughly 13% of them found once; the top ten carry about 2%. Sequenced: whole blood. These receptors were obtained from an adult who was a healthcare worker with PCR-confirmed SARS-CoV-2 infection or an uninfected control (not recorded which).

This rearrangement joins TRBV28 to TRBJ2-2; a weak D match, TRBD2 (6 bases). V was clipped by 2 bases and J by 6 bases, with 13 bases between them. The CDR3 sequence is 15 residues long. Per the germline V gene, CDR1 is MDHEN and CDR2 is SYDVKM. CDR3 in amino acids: CASSLAPREAGELFF. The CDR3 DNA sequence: TGTGCCAGCAGTTTAGCCCCCAGGGAGGCCGGGGAGCTGTTTTTT.

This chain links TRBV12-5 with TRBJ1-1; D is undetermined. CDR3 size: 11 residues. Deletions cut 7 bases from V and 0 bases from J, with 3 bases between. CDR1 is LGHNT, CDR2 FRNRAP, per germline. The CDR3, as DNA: TGTGCTAGTGCCCTGAACACTGAAGCTTTCTTT. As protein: CASALNTEAFF.

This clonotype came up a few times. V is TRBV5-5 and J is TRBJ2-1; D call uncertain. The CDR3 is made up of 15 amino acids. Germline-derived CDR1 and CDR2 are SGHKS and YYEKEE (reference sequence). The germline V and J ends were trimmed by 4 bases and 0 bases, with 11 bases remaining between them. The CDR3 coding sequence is TGTGCCAGCAGCGAGGACGGCAGCTCCTACAATGAGCAGTTCTTC. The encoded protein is CASSEDGSSYNEQFF. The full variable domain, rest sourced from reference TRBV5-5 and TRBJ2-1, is DAGVTQSPTHLIKTRGQQVTLRCSPISGHKSVSWYQQVLGQGPQFIFQYYEKEERGRGNFPDRFSARQFPNYSSELNVNALLLGDSALYLCASSEDGSSYNEQFFGPGTRLTVL.

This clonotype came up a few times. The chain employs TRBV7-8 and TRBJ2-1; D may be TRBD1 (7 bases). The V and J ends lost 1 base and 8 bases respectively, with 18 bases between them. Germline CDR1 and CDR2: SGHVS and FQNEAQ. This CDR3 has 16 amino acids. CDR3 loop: CASSLERWAGGHEQFF. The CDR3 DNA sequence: TGTGCCAGCAGCTTAGAGAGGTGGGCAGGGGGGCATGAGCAGTTCTTC.

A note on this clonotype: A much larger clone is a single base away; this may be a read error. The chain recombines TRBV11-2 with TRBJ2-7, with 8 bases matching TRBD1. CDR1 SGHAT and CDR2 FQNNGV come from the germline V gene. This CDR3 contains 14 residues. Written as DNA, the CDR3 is TGTGCCGGCAGCCCCGGGACAGGAGTCTACGAGCAGTACTTC. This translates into CAGSPGTGVYEQYF.

The CDR3 DNA sequence: TGCGCCAGCAGCCAAGACGACCCAAGCTCCTACAATGAGCAGTTCTTC. It translates to CASSQDDPSSYNEQFF. The genes are TRBV4-1 and TRBJ2-1; no clear D gene. Germline values: CDR1 MGHRA, CDR2 YSYEKL. The CDR3 spans 16 residues. With 0 bases removed from V and 0 bases from J, the gap between germline ends came to 9 bases.

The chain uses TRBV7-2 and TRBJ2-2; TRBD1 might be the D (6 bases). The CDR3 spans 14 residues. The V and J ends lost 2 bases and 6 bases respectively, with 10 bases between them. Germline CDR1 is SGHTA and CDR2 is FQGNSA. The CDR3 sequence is CASSLQQGSGELFF. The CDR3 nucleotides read TGTGCCAGCAGCTTACAGCAGGGGTCCGGGGAGCTGTTTTTT.

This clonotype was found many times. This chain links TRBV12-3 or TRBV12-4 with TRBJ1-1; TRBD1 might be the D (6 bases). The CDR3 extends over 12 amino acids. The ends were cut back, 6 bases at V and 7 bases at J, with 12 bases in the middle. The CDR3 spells CASSLRTVEAFF. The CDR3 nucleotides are TGTGCCAGCAGCCTTCGGACAGTTGAAGCTTTCTTT.

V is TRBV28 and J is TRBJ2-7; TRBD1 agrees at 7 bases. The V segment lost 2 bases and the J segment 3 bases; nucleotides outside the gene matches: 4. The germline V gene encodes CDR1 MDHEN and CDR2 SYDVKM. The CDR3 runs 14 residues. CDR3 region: CASSLSPGGYEQYF. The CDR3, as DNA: TGTGCCAGCAGTTTAAGCCCAGGGGGCTACGAGCAGTACTTC.

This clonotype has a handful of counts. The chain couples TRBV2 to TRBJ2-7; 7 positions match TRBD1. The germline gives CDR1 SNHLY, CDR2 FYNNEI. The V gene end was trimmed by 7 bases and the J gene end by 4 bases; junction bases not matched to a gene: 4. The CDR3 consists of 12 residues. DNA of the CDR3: TGTGCCAGCAAGGGACAGAGATACGAGCAGTACTTC. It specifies CASKGQRYEQYF.

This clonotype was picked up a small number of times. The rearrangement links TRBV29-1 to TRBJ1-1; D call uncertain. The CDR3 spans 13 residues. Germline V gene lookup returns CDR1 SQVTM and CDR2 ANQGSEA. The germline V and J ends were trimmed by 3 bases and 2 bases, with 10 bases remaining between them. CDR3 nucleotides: TGCAGCGTTGAGCTCGACCTTAACACTGAAGCTTTCTTT. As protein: CSVELDLNTEAFF.

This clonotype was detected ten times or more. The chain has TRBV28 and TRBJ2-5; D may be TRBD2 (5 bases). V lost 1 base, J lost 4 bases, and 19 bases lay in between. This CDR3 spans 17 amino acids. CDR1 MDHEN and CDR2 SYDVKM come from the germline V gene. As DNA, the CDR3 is TGTGCCAGCAGTTTATACTGGGCTAGCACCTCCCGAGAGACCCAGTACTTC. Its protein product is CASSLYWASTSRETQYF.

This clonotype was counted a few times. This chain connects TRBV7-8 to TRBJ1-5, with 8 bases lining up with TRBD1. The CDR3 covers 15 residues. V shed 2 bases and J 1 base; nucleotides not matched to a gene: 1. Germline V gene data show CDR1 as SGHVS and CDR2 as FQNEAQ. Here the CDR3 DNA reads TGTGCCAGCAGCTTAAACAGGGGGAGCAATCAGCCCCAGCATTTT. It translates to CASSLNRGSNQPQHF.

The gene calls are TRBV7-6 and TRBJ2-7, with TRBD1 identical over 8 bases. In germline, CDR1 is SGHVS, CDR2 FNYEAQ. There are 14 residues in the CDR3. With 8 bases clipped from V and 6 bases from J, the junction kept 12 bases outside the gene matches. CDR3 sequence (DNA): TGTGCCAGCCGGTCGGGCAGGGGGCTCGGCGAGCAGTACTTC. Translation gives CASRSGRGLGEQYF.

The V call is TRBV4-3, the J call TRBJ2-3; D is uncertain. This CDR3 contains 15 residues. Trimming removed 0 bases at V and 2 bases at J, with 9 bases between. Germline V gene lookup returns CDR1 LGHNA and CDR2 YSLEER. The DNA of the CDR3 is TGCGCCAGCAGCCAAGAGGCCCGGAACACAGATACGCAGTATTTT. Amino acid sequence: CASSQEARNTDTQYF.

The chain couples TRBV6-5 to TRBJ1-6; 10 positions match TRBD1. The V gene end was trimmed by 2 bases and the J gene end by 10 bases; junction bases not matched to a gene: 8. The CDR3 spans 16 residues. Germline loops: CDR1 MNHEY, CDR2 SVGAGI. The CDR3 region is CASSYPRTGGWSPLHF. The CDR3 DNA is TGTGCCAGCAGTTACCCTAGGACAGGGGGTTGGTCACCCCTCCACTTT.

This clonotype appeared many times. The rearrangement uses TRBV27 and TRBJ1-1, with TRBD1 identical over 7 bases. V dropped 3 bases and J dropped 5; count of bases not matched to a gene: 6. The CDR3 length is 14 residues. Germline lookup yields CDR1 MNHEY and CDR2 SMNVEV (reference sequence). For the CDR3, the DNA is TGTGCCAGCAGTTTGAAGGGGGCAGGGACTGAAGCTTTCTTT. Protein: CASSLKGAGTEAFF.